This note documents a single TCR beta chain sequence. What it recognizes is unknown. The sample is drawn from a study of T cells and Merkel cell carcinoma outcomes. The study, taken as a whole, reports: Reportedly, T-cell repertoire with density predicts Merkel cell carcinoma outcomes.

Generated by immunoSEQ multiplex PCR, the TCRdb table keeps only in-frame clones and is missing some. The sample lists about 5,000 clones; approximately 81% were seen once. The length of the CDR3 is 13 residues. V was pared by 5 bases and J by 6 bases, with 6 bases of the junction left unmatched. Germline V gives CDR1 SEHNR, CDR2 FQNEAQ (reference sequence). The clonotype originates from a human donor with Merkel cell carcinoma. The chain employs TRBV7-9 and TRBJ1-2, with TRBD1 identical over 7 bases. The sequencing input was tumor tissue from Merkel cell carcinoma. The chain's CDR3 is CASSIQGPNGYTF. In DNA, the CDR3 is TGTGCCAGCAGCATACAGGGGCCTAATGGCTACACCTTC.